This T cell receptor (beta chain) was documented in a study of CD8 T cells in ankylosing spondylitis (dated 2017 in TCRdb). Regarding the study in general: T cell receptor beta repertoires were profiled in healthy donors and ankylosing spondylitis patients so that disease-linked TCR variants could be found. In total, the full study cohort was made up of roughly 110 healthy donors and 25 to 30 ankylosing spondylitis patients. Peripheral blood was sampled, and synovial fluid was additionally collected from ankylosing spondylitis patients.

Per the germline V gene, SGHRS is the CDR1 and YFSETQ is the CDR2. The CDR3 runs 14 residues from the cysteine to the phenylalanine. Only the CDR3 part of the read is kept: 42 bases, read in frame from the first base. V has 5 bases trimmed and J has 4 bases trimmed; junction bases matching no gene number 8. This clonotype was picked up many times. Its antigen is not yet known. Nothing much larger sits one base from this clone, and base qualities are not available. Instrument used: Illumina HiSeq 2500. Quantitative 5'-RACE with molecular barcodes was used to prepare TCR beta libraries. Turning to the authors' computational methods: A new computational method based on a probabilistic model of VDJ rearrangement was used to identify disease-linked TCR variants. Through fastp at Q25 and MiXCR, TCRdb rebuilt clones from the public reads, retaining in-frame beta chains. Under each unique CDR3 protein, matching rows form one entry showing the most common genes and DNA. For this entry, the V and J calls and clone size follow TCRdb and not the study's own pipeline. Here the sample has some 140,000 distinct CDR3 sequences; 10% to 12% occur a single time. The ten largest clones represent over 4% of the sample.

The study at large found these results: The disease-linked clones were reported to be significantly enriched in matched synovial fluid samples from ankylosing spondylitis patients. A TCR beta motif of several highly homologous amino acid variants appeared characteristic of blood from ankylosing spondylitis patients. The disease-linked clones had a CD8+ phenotype and were found at relatively low frequencies in peripheral blood. Some of the motif variants had been reported before in the synovial fluid and blood of reactive arthritis patients, a finding that suggests common disease-initiation mechanisms.

Sample: blood, either unsorted or a sorted T cell fraction (not recorded which). The chain joins TRBV5-1 to TRBJ1-2; TRBD1 agrees with 7 junctional bases. The TCR sequence derives from a female donor with ankylosing spondylitis or in good health (not recorded which). The nucleotide sequence reads TGCGCCAGCAGGGGACAGACCGACGGCTATGGCTACACCTTC. Translated, it gives CASRGQTDGYGYTF.